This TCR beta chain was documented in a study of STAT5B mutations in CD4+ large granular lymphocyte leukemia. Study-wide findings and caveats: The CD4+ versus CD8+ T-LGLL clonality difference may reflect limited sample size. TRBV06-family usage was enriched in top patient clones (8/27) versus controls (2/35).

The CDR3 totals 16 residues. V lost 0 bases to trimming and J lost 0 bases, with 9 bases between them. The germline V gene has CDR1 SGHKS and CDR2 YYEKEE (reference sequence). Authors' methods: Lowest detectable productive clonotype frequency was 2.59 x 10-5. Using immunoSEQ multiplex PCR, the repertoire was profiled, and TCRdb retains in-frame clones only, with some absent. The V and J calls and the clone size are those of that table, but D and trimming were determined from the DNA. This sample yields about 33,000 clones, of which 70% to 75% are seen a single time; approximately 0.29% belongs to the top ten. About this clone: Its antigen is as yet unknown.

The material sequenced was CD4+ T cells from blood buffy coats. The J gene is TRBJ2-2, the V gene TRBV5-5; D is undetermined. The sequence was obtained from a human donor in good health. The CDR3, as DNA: TGTGCCAGCAGCTTGGGACCCCAGACGAACACCGGGGAGCTGTTTTTT. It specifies CASSLGPQTNTGELFF.